The rows below give T cell receptor beta chains drawn from one sample of a study of T cell responses to AZD1222 COVID-19 vaccine. Libraries were prepared by immunoSEQ multiplex PCR; TCRdb keeps only in-frame clonotypes and omits some of them. This sample carries tens of thousands of clones, approximately 88% of them seen once, and the ten largest clones take 7%. The starting material was peripheral blood, obtained on day 0 of AZD1222 vaccination. These receptor sequences come from an adult in good health. CDR3s leave out the opening cysteine and the closing phenylalanine or tryptophan. The order of the fields is D gene, J gene, V gene, CDR3 protein. The D gene is left open where the match is weak.

D gene: .
J gene: TRBJ1-2
V gene: TRBV6-2/TRBV6-3
CDR3 protein: ASSRTADGRT

D gene: .
J gene: TRBJ2-7
V gene: TRBV3-1/TRBV3-2
CDR3 protein: ASSRGSSYEQY

D gene: .
J gene: TRBJ1-5
V gene: TRBV2
CDR3 protein: ASLEGPGNQPQH

D gene: TRBD1
J gene: TRBJ2-7
V gene: TRBV12-3/TRBV12-4
CDR3 protein: ASSWDSYEQY

D gene: .
J gene: TRBJ1-6
V gene: TRBV11-3
CDR3 protein: ASSSGADSPLH

D gene: .
J gene: TRBJ1-5
V gene: TRBV7-2
CDR3 protein: ASSFTGPYSNQPQH

D gene: TRBD2
J gene: TRBJ2-3
V gene: TRBV9
CDR3 protein: ASSASGGSWEDTQY

D gene: TRBD1
J gene: TRBJ2-1
V gene: TRBV5-1
CDR3 protein: ASRSAGGQGHNEQF

D gene: .
J gene: TRBJ1-4
V gene: TRBV11-2
CDR3 protein: ASSYGSEKLF

D gene: .
J gene: TRBJ2-1
V gene: TRBV29-1
CDR3 protein: SVKAGSNVNEQF

D gene: TRBD1
J gene: TRBJ1-4
V gene: TRBV5-5
CDR3 protein: ASTFGQGFEKLF

D gene: TRBD1
J gene: TRBJ1-5
V gene: TRBV6-5
CDR3 protein: ASRIGQGRQPQH

D gene: .
J gene: TRBJ2-7
V gene: TRBV3-1/TRBV3-2
CDR3 protein: ASSQDGGDSYEQY

D gene: TRBD1
J gene: TRBJ1-1
V gene: TRBV28
CDR3 protein: ASNHGTGTTEAF